Listed below are T cell receptor beta chains from one sample, sequenced in a study of CD8+ T cells in alopecia areata. The data were produced by immunoSEQ multiplex PCR, yet TCRdb's version contains in-frame clones alone and is incomplete. The profile shows 120,000 or so clones, 61% of them singletons. The source material was CD4+ T cells sorted from blood, sampled at week 4, from a patient treated with tofacitinib. The receptors were gathered from a human donor with alopecia areata. CDR3s include the opening cysteine and the closing phenylalanine or tryptophan. A D gene is named only where the DNA matches it firmly. Some rows mark clone size as missing; the rest say once, few, many or name a class of expanded clone.

v_call	j_call	d_call	clone_size	cdr3_aa	cdr3_nt
TRBV29-1	TRBJ2-5	-	-	CSVTLVEETQYF	TGCAGCGTCACTCTAGTTGAAGAGACCCAGTACTTC
TRBV30	TRBJ1-2	-	-	CAWSVRRAGSSYGYTF	TGTGCCTGGAGTGTACGAAGGGCAGGATCCAGCTATGGCTACACCTTC
TRBV14	TRBJ2-2	-	many	CASSQRLTGELFF	TGTGCCAGCAGTCAAAGACTAACTGGGGAGCTGTTTTTT
TRBV14	TRBJ1-5	-	few	CASSVGGQPQHF	TGTGCCAGCAGCGTTGGGGGACAGCCCCAGCATTTT
TRBV30	TRBJ1-2	-	-	CAWSASGYTF	TGTGCCTGGAGTGCAAGCGGCTACACCTTC
TRBV15	TRBJ2-6	-	few	CATSRDGRGSGANVLTF	TGTGCCACCAGCAGAGATGGTAGGGGGTCTGGGGCCAACGTCCTGACTTTC
TRBV29-1	TRBJ1-1	TRBD1	-	CSVEAGQGTEAFF	TGCAGCGTTGAAGCGGGACAGGGAACTGAAGCTTTCTTT
TRBV30	TRBJ1-5	-	-	CAWSAGNNQPQHF	TGTGCCTGGAGTGCAGGGAACAATCAGCCCCAGCATTTT
TRBV7-9	TRBJ2-5	-	-	CASSLSETQYF	TGTGCCAGCAGCTTATCGGAGACCCAGTACTTC
TRBV7-2	TRBJ2-7	-	few	CASSLATRGYEQYF	TGTGCCAGCAGCTTAGCGACTAGGGGTTACGAGCAGTACTTC
TRBV23-1	TRBJ2-4	TRBD1	few	CASSQSGQDRGAKNIQYF	TGCGCCAGCAGTCAATCTGGGCAAGACAGGGGCGCCAAAAACATTCAGTACTTC
TRBV5-1	TRBJ2-7	-	-	CASSLEQPELGGEQYF	TGCGCCAGCAGCTTGGAACAGCCGGAACTCGGGGGTGAGCAGTACTTC
TRBV30	TRBJ2-2	TRBD1	-	CAWSVQGGSGELFF	TGTGCCTGGAGTGTACAGGGGGGAAGTGGGGAGCTGTTTTTT
TRBV27	TRBJ1-2	-	-	CASSPRGNYGYTF	TGTGCCAGCAGCCCACGTGGGAACTATGGCTACACCTTC
TRBV30	TRBJ1-2	-	few	CAWSARGYGYTF	TGTGCCTGGAGTGCGCGGGGCTATGGCTACACCTTC
TRBV2	TRBJ2-6	-	-	CASRATASGANVLTF	TGTGCCAGCAGGGCTACAGCCTCTGGGGCCAACGTCCTGACTTTC
TRBV28	TRBJ1-6	-	-	CASSPSPLHF	TGTGCCAGCAGCCCGTCACCCCTCCACTTT
TRBV5-6	TRBJ1-1	-	-	CASSTTGRNTEAFF	TGTGCCAGCAGCACCACAGGGCGGAACACTGAAGCTTTCTTT
TRBV7-3	TRBJ2-1	-	-	CASSLARRSPSSSNEQFF	TGTGCCAGCAGCTTAGCCCGTAGGTCCCCCTCGTCTTCAAATGAGCAGTTCTTC
TRBV29-1	TRBJ1-2	-	-	CSVGLGGGGYTF	TGCAGCGTGGGGTTGGGGGGAGGAGGCTACACCTTC
TRBV9	TRBJ2-5	TRBD1	few	CASSVRPNRGAETQYF	TGTGCCAGCAGCGTACGCCCGAACAGGGGTGCGGAGACCCAGTACTTC
TRBV29-1	TRBJ2-7	-	-	CSVALLGRQYF	TGCAGCGTTGCTTTGTTGGGCAGGCAGTACTTC
TRBV4-3	TRBJ2-7	-	-	CASSQGTATYEQYF	TGCGCCAGCAGCCAAGGGACAGCGACCTACGAGCAGTACTTC
TRBV29-1	TRBJ2-7	TRBD1	-	CSVADRAYEQYF	TGCAGCGTGGCCGACAGGGCCTACGAGCAGTACTTC
TRBV5-1	TRBJ1-1	-	-	CASSFKQGTEAFF	TGCGCCAGCAGCTTTAAACAGGGAACTGAAGCTTTCTTT
TRBV7-2	TRBJ2-2	-	-	CASRPTGELFF	TGTGCCAGCAGGCCCACCGGGGAGCTGTTTTTT
TRBV29-1	TRBJ1-2	-	-	CSVRQSNYGYTF	TGCAGCGTTAGACAGTCTAACTATGGCTACACCTTC
TRBV19	TRBJ2-1	TRBD2	few	CASSTGLARYNEQFF	TGTGCCAGTAGTACGGGACTAGCGCGCTACAATGAGCAGTTCTTC
TRBV19	TRBJ1-5	TRBD1	-	CASSPRGGQGAQPQHF	TGTGCCAGTAGTCCGCGGGGGGGACAGGGCGCACAGCCCCAGCATTTT
TRBV29-1	TRBJ1-5	TRBD1	-	CSVSSGTGDQPQHF	TGCAGCGTTTCTTCCGGGACAGGGGACCAGCCCCAGCATTTT
TRBV28	TRBJ2-5	TRBD1	-	CATSRGQRETQYF	TGTGCCACTTCCCGGGGACAGCGGGAGACCCAGTACTTC
TRBV28	TRBJ2-3	TRBD1	-	CASSNNPGQGTDTQYF	TGTGCCAGCAGTAACAATCCGGGACAGGGAACAGATACGCAGTATTTT
TRBV5-1	TRBJ2-5	TRBD1	medium-sized	CASSGTGGQETQYF	TGCGCCAGCAGTGGGACAGGGGGCCAAGAGACCCAGTACTTC
TRBV7-9	TRBJ2-1	-	-	CASSLFSHNEQFF	TGTGCCAGCAGCTTATTTTCGCACAATGAGCAGTTCTTC
TRBV18	TRBJ2-7	TRBD1	-	CASSPRDREGNAYF	TGTGCCAGCTCACCACGGGACAGGGAGGGGAATGCGTACTTC
TRBV28	TRBJ2-7	TRBD2	-	CASSSTIAGAYEQYF	TGTGCCAGCAGTTCCACGATAGCGGGAGCCTACGAGCAGTACTTC
TRBV25-1	TRBJ2-7	-	-	CASSRGYEQYF	TGTGCCAGCAGTCGAGGGTACGAGCAGTACTTC
TRBV29-1	TRBJ2-3	-	few	CSGRGQGTDTQYF	TGCAGCGGCAGGGGCCAGGGCACAGATACGCAGTATTTT
TRBV7-2	TRBJ2-7	-	once	CASRGRGNNEQYF	TGTGCCAGCAGGGGCAGGGGAAACAACGAGCAGTACTTC
TRBV28	TRBJ1-3	TRBD1	few	CASRPGQGSTIYF	TGTGCCAGCAGGCCGGGACAGGGGAGCACCATATATTTT
TRBV29-1	TRBJ1-2	TRBD1	-	CSVGGQGGYGYTF	TGCAGCGTTGGGGGACAGGGCGGGTATGGCTACACCTTC
TRBV29-1	TRBJ2-7	-	-	CSVYRERHEQYF	TGCAGCGTTTACAGGGAACGGCACGAGCAGTACTTC
TRBV14	TRBJ2-7	TRBD2	few	CASSQELASSYEQYF	TGTGCCAGCAGCCAGGAACTAGCGTCGTCCTACGAGCAGTACTTC
TRBV30	TRBJ2-7	-	-	CAWSSNYEQYF	TGTGCCTGGAGTAGTAACTACGAGCAGTACTTC
TRBV30	TRBJ2-2	TRBD1	-	CAWGRGTGDTGELFF	TGTGCCTGGGGCCGAGGGACAGGGGACACCGGGGAGCTGTTTTTT
TRBV15	TRBJ2-7	TRBD1	many	CATSRDRGPYEQYF	TGTGCCACCAGCAGAGACAGGGGGCCTTACGAGCAGTACTTC
TRBV5-8	TRBJ1-5	-	-	CASSPTGYSNQPQHF	TGTGCCAGCAGCCCGACAGGTTATAGCAATCAGCCCCAGCATTTT
TRBV2	TRBJ2-3	TRBD2	-	CASRALAGTSTDTQYF	TGTGCCAGCAGAGCTCTAGCGGGGACTAGCACAGATACGCAGTATTTT
TRBV15	TRBJ2-3	TRBD2	-	CATSRGSGSYTDTQYF	TGTGCCACCAGCAGGGGTAGCGGGAGCTACACAGATACGCAGTATTTT
TRBV4-3	TRBJ2-4	-	few	CASSQDRFGGHIGKNIQYF	TGCGCCAGCAGCCAAGATAGGTTTGGAGGCCACATAGGCAAAAACATTCAGTACTTC
TRBV29-1	TRBJ1-1	TRBD1	few	CSVEDPTGVSTEAFF	TGCAGCGTTGAAGACCCGACAGGGGTGTCCACTGAAGCTTTCTTT
TRBV19	TRBJ2-1	TRBD1	-	CASSDRGLVNEQFF	TGTGCCAGTAGTGACAGGGGGCTCGTTAATGAGCAGTTCTTC
TRBV13	TRBJ2-5	-	few	CASSLNPGETQYF	TGTGCCAGCAGCTTAAACCCTGGGGAGACCCAGTACTTC
TRBV25-1	TRBJ2-6	-	-	CASSRGSGANVLTF	TGTGCCAGCAGCCGGGGCTCTGGGGCCAACGTCCTGACTTTC